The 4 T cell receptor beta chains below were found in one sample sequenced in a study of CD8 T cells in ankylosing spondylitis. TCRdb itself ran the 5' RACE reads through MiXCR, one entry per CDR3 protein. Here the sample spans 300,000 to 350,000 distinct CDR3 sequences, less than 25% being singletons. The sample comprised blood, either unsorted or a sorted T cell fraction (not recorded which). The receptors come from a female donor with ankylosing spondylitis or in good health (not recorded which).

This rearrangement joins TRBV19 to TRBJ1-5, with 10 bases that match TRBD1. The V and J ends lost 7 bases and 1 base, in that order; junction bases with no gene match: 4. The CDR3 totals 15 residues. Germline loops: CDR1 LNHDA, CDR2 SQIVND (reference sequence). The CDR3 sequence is CASTDRGRSNQPQHF. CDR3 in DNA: TGTGCCAGTACCGACAGGGGGCGAAGCAATCAGCCCCAGCATTTT.

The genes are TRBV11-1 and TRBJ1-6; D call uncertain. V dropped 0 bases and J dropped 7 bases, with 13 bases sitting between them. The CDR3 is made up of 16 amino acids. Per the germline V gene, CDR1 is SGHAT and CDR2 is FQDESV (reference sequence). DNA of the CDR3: TGTGCCAGCAGCTTAGCGCTCTCGGGTTTCAATTCACCCCTCCACTTT. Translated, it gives CASSLALSGFNSPLHF.

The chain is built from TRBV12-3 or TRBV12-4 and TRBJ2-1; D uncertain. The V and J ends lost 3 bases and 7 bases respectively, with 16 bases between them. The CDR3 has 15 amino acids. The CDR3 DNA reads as TGTGCCAGCAGTTTTAAACAGAGTAAAATTAATGAGCAGTTCTTC. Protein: CASSFKQSKINEQFF.

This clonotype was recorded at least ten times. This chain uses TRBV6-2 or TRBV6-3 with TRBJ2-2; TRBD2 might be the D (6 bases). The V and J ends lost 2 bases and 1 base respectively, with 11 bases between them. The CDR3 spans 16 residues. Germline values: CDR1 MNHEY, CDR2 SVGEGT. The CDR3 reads CASSYRGLLNTGELFF. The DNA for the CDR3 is TGTGCCAGCAGTTACCGGGGACTCCTGAACACCGGGGAGCTGTTTTTT.